The T cell receptor beta chain under discussion was sequenced for a study of shared clonotypes between healthy human individuals. CDR1 and CDR2 (germline): SEHNR, FQNEAQ (reference sequence). The junction had 7 bases not matched to a gene; V was cut back by 5 bases and J by 4 bases. The CDR3 runs 14 residues. General study findings and limits: Larger estimated richness was generally seen in naive subsets than in memory subsets. Among donors, sharing of clonotypes was expected to be affected by sequencing depth.

Naive CD8 isolation took CD45RO-negative cells positively selected for CCR7 and excluded terminally differentiated effector memory CD45RA+ cells. In replicate PCRs of sorted subsets, about 220 ng DNA, approximately 30,000 T cell genomes, was used. Profiled with immunoSEQ multiplex PCR; TCRdb holds only in-frame clones, not every one. The table records under 2,000,000 clones, about 95% of them present only once. In regard to this clone: The antigen remains unidentified. Other DNA variants within this sample encode the same CDR3.

Sequencing was performed on naive CD8+ T cells sorted from blood. This chain connects TRBV7-9 to TRBJ2-7; TRBD2 matches 8 bases. The TCR was taken from a man between 18 and 35 years old in good health. In DNA, the CDR3 is TGTGCCAGCAGCCCAGGGACTAGTGCGTACGAGCAGTACTTC. Its translation: CASSPGTSAYEQYF. The complete variable domain, with remaining parts taken from reference TRBV7-9 and TRBJ2-7, reads DTGVSQNPRHKITKRGQNVTFRCDPISEHNRLYWYRQTLGQGPEFLTYFQNEAQLEKSRLLSDRFSAERPKGSFSTLEIQRTEQGDSAMYLCASSPGTSAYEQYFGPGTRLTVT.